The entry below describes one T cell receptor (beta chain). Its antigen specificity is not known. Per-nucleotide qualities are absent, and no much larger clonotype sits a single base away. CDR1 SGHVS and CDR2 FNYEAQ were looked up in the germline V gene. The trim is 8 bases for V and 0 bases for J, with a gap of 10 bases between the germline ends. The CDR3 runs 14 residues from the cysteine to the phenylalanine. Only the CDR3 region is kept as DNA, spanning 42 bases read in frame from base 1. This specimen comes from a study of cytomegalovirus exposure and HLA in healthy donors (dated by TCRdb to 2017 to 2019). Notes on the research overall: An earlier analysis of some 500 of the donors reported 250 to 300 Gb of sequence data and roughly 100 million unique TCR beta sequences from 150 million to 200 million T cells. An early release that covered 500 to 800 HLA-typed donors contained about 300 gigabases of sequencing data and about 84 million unique TCR sequences. Of the 398 genotyped donors, 70% to 90% were placed in the genetic ancestry cluster associated with self-reported Caucasian donors. The study was designed to test whether signatures of past pathogen exposure could be identified by cataloging public T cell receptors. Using immunosequencing, the study profiled T cell repertoires from 666 subjects and related those repertoires to cytomegalovirus serostatus. Along with the 666-subject first cohort, a separate validation cohort of over a hundred different subjects was used. To predict cytomegalovirus infection status, the study brought together high-throughput TCR immunosequencing, statistical association of individual TCRs with disease status, and machine learning. In a later analysis, previously published TCR beta repertoires from 550 to 700 donors were re-analyzed and high-resolution HLA genotyping was added so that TCR occurrence patterns could be studied. Rather than drawing on any new phenotypic data, the later analysis identified candidate immune exposures from TCR beta sequences and the way those sequences occurred across donors. To decide whether each TCR beta V gene segment behaved as functional or pseudogenic, an earlier analysis of fewer than 750 of the donors relied on high-throughput TCR beta sequencing. Donor age, sex, ethnicity and CMV serostatus were compiled alongside the repertoire data. A later genetic analysis took genome-wide SNP genotypes for 398 of the 666 donors and used that subset as a discovery cohort. All discovery cohort repertoires had been generated using a single sequencing platform. Class I and class II HLA loci were covered by the typing at four-digit resolution. The number of typed donors differed by locus: about 620-640 for A, B, C, DRB1 and DQB1; 500 to 550 for DQA1; some 610 for DPA1; and 400 to 480 for DPB1. Four to six DR-DQ haplotypes were handled as single units for association and clustering, since linkage in the cohort was strong. Among some 400 genotyped donors of the cohort, an average of approximately 240,000 unique TCR beta nucleotide sequences was sequenced per donor, of which 15% to 20% were non-productive. The investigation overall reported the following: Correlated functional status among segregating V segments might reflect linkage disequilibrium, but an unknown experimental factor could not be ruled out. A further reported finding was that TCR beta sequences accurately predicted the HLA-A and HLA-B alleles for most subjects in the first cohort. Immune exposure information for the cohort was limited to CMV serostatus. Because HLA typing was missing for some donors at each locus, association tests included only the typed subset. According to a later analysis, parvovirus B19, influenza, CMV and Epstein-Barr virus appeared linked to several top co-occurrence clusters. A few of the identified cytomegalovirus-associated TCR beta chains were confirmed in vitro to be specific for cytomegalovirus antigens. In a later analysis, about 16,000 TCR beta sequences were associated with specific HLA alleles at a false discovery rate of 0.05. In a later analysis, the rate of TCR association differed among HLA loci, with DRB1 alleles having the most associated TCRs and HLA-C alleles having the fewest. In a later analysis, most CMV-associated TCR beta chains were found to appear HLA-restricted, with HLA associations seemingly driven largely by CMV exposure. According to the authors, the approach could potentially be generalized to other disease states and immunological phenotypes. The classifier was reported to diagnose cytomegalovirus status with high specificity and sensitivity in both the original and validation cohorts. Broadly in line with IMGT annotations, most TCR beta V segments showed up in productive rearrangements about 90% or about 30% of the time in an earlier analysis of approximately 640 of the donors. A total of around 150 TCR beta chains were listed by the study as associated with cytomegalovirus. The 87-base-pair reads could not distinguish some IMGT-functional V segments, including TRBV6-2 and TRBV6-3, so those segments were excluded. Strong co-occurrence of HLA alleles, especially DR and DQ, made assigning TCR associations to individual alleles difficult. V-gene and J-gene trimming of TCR beta chains was associated with a missense DCLRE1C variant in a later genetic analysis, and the association was replicated in an independent cohort. Most TCR sequences were observed very rarely across donors, whereas some public TCRs were present in many individuals. The sequencing pipeline was judged likely to have produced a cluster of highly shared sequence variants as a technical artifact. The cohort was sequenced for TCR beta chains only, and without alpha or paired-chain data the features that could be detected were limited. In a later analysis, HLA-associated TCR beta chains showed more clonal expansion and lower generation probabilities than non-associated chains that were equally common. Because counts were too low, seventeen rarely observed V segments, including chromosome 9 orphons, were left out of the earlier analysis of approximately 580 of the donors. In a later genetic analysis, fewer N-insertions in productive TCRs were reported among donors in an Asian-associated ancestry cluster than the approximately 710-donor mean. Sequencing depth was assumed to be roughly uniform across donors in the presence/absence analyses, though that assumption may not hold.

In total, 500 to 700 healthy bone marrow donors made up the cohort. All cohort members were sampled while nominally healthy, although unrecorded immune exposures were likely present. The donor tested CMV seropositive, placing the donor among the 250 to 350 seropositive members of the cohort. A peripheral blood sample was provided by each donor, and peripheral blood mononuclear cells were used for TCR beta sequencing. The Qiagen DNeasy Blood Extraction Kit was used to extract genomic DNA from the blood cell samples. Library preparation was by the immunoSEQ multiplex PCR assay. For the multiplex PCR, a mixture combining 60 forward primers for TCR Vbeta segments and 13 reverse primers for TCR Jbeta segments was used. The CDR3 region of rearranged TCR beta genes was amplified from genomic DNA by a multiplex PCR assay. Amplified TCR beta libraries were sequenced as 87-base-pair reads on the Illumina HiSeq System. As for the original processing: In a later analysis, some 80 million unique TCR beta chains were counted across the roughly 610 repertoires, and roughly 11 million of these chains were shared by at least two donors. Raw reads were error-corrected and collapsed into unique sequences with a nearest-neighbor algorithm that merged closely related sequences to remove PCR and sequencing errors. Alignment of CDR3 sequences to IMGT reference sequences was used to assign V, D and J gene segments. For a sequence to be retained, a match of at least six nucleotides was required to both a V gene segment and a J gene segment. Rearrangements were classified as productive when the CDR3 lacked stop codons and remained in frame with V and J, and all other rearrangements were classified as non-productive. CDR3 was defined by IMGT convention, running from the second conserved V-encoded cysteine to the conserved J-encoded phenylalanine. The earlier analysis of about 570 of the donors excluded any sequence lacking an unambiguous match to a single V gene segment. An earlier analysis of several hundred of the donors called V segments functional above 56.7% productive rearrangements and segregating when the between-donor standard deviation exceeded 5%. A statistical classification framework was developed to diagnose cytomegalovirus status using the catalog of TCR beta chain sequences. In a later analysis, V and J genes were assigned by comparing TCR nucleotide sequences against IMGT/GENE-DB human TR gene sequences. The TCRdist pipeline was used in a later analysis to assign CDR3 sequences and most-parsimonious VDJ recombination scenarios. A later analysis defined each TCR beta chain by its CDR3 amino acid sequence plus V-gene family, and excluded reads lacking a unique V-gene family. A later analysis removed 592 highly shared, low-generation-probability nucleotide sequences to deal with suspected cross-contamination and a sequencing artifact. In a later analysis, a clonal expansion index for each public chain was calculated from normalized within-repertoire ranks of inferred template counts. In a later analysis, generation probabilities were computed using a VDJ recombination model fitted to out-of-frame rearrangements, and the results were checked against IGoR. In a later analysis, hypergeometric tests were used to score TCR-TCR, TCR-HLA and TCR-CMV co-occurrence, with a repertoire-size bias correction applied to TCR pairs. In a later analysis, false discovery rates were estimated by permuting HLA or CMV assignments 20 times. In a later analysis, co-occurring TCRs were grouped with DBSCAN, and TCRdist sequence similarity was added when clustering was performed within HLA-allele-positive subsets. Co-occurrence clustering excluded repertoires with fewer than 30,000 or more than 120,000 public chains, plus five with anomalous nucleotide sharing. Sourced from immuneACCESS, this table was stored by TCRdb with only in-frame sequences that have V and J called. A share of the clones is absent; for the studies checked, an unresolved V gene accounts for under half, and the remainder has no known explanation. That table supplies the V and J calls and clone size; D and trimming were determined from the DNA. Counted in this sample were some 150,000 clones; about 80% of them appeared once. About 9.9% of the sample is taken by the ten largest.

This clonotype was sampled from a man aged 18 to 30 in good health and CMV-seropositive. The specimen was PBMCs. The rearranged segments are TRBV7-6 and TRBJ2-2; no confident D gene assignment can be made. The DNA reads TGTGCCAGCCTTGAGACAACGAACACCGGGGAGCTGTTTTTT. Translated, this is CASLETTNTGELFF. The CDR3 plus the reference TRBV7-6 and TRBJ2-2 genes for the other parts give the full variable domain: GAGVSQSPRYKVTKRGQDVALRCDPISGHVSLYWYRQALGQGPEFLTYFNYEAQQDKSGLPNDRFSAERPEGSISTLTIQRTEQRDSAMYRCASLETTNTGELFFGEGSRLTVL.